A selection of T cell receptor beta chains follows, all from one sample in a study of cytomegalovirus exposure and HLA in healthy donors. The table came from immunoSEQ multiplex PCR; TCRdb's copy has only in-frame clones and leaves some out. Among some 160,000 clones listed, around 77% were seen once. Sequenced sample: PBMCs. These receptors all stem from a woman aged 25 to 45 in good health and CMV-seronegative. The CDR3 runs from the conserved cysteine through the conserved F or W. The D gene is left open where the match is weak. A row's size may be missing; if present it is once, few, many or a size class.

TRBJ1-5,NA,NA,TRBV7-9,CASSSSGTTGNQPQHF,TGTGCCAGCAGCTCCTCGGGGACAACGGGCAATCAGCCCCAGCATTTT
TRBJ1-4,TRBD1,NA,TRBV5-4,CASSLGARGIMNEKLFF,TGTGCCAGCAGCTTGGGGGCCAGGGGGATTATGAATGAAAAACTGTTTTTT
TRBJ1-2,NA,NA,TRBV11-2,CASRGLRVNYGYPF,TGTGCCAGCAGGGGACTTAGGGTCAACTATGGCTACCCCTTC
TRBJ2-1,TRBD1,once,TRBV4-3,CASSQDRTPYNEQFF,TGCGCCAGCAGCCAGGACAGGACTCCTTACAATGAGCAGTTCTTC
TRBJ1-1,NA,NA,TRBV7-8,CASSLQGTNTEAFF,TGTGCCAGCAGCCTACAGGGTACGAACACTGAAGCTTTCTTT
TRBJ2-1,NA,once,TRBV6-4,CASSYTFGRTYNEQFF,TGTGCCAGCAGTTACACCTTCGGACGGACTTACAATGAGCAGTTCTTC
TRBJ2-2,NA,NA,TRBV4-1,CASSLARVGAGELFF,TGCGCCAGCAGCCTAGCTCGTGTCGGGGCCGGGGAGCTGTTTTTT
TRBJ1-1,TRBD1,NA,TRBV9,CASSQGARNTEAFF,TGTGCCAGCAGTCAGGGGGCGAGGAACACTGAAGCTTTCTTT
TRBJ1-2,TRBD1,NA,TRBV4-3,CASSQNLDRYYGYTF,TGCGCCAGCAGCCAGAACCTGGACAGGTACTATGGCTACACCTTC
TRBJ2-1,TRBD1,NA,TRBV6-5,CASSYGPTGGRTQQFF,TGTGCCAGCAGTTACGGACCGACAGGGGGCCGAACACAGCAGTTCTTC
TRBJ1-4,TRBD1,NA,TRBV4-2,CASSPETGGREKLFF,TGTGCCAGCAGCCCAGAAACAGGGGGGCGAGAAAAACTGTTTTTT
TRBJ2-1,TRBD2,NA,TRBV27,CASSLRPGTSGSWLYNEQFF,TGTGCCAGCAGTTTAAGGCCCGGGACTAGCGGGAGTTGGTTGTACAATGAGCAGTTCTTC
TRBJ2-2,NA,NA,TRBV4-1,CASSPTSTGELFF,TGCGCCAGCAGCCCGACTAGTACCGGGGAGCTGTTTTTT
TRBJ1-2,TRBD1,NA,TRBV18,CASSSRQGASGYTF,TGTGCCAGCTCATCCCGACAGGGGGCTAGCGGCTACACCTTC
TRBJ2-1,NA,few,TRBV10-1,CASSEVLNNEQFF,TGCGCCAGTTCAGAGGTACTAAACAATGAGCAGTTCTTC
TRBJ2-7,TRBD1,NA,TRBV5-8,CASSLGQGWDEQYF,TGTGCCAGCAGCCTAGGACAGGGATGGGACGAGCAGTACTTC
TRBJ1-1,TRBD1,NA,TRBV2,CASSRQGVEAEAFF,TGTGCCAGCAGTAGACAGGGGGTCGAGGCTGAAGCTTTCTTT
TRBJ2-7,NA,once,TRBV6-5,CASSYANHYEQYF,TGTGCCAGCAGTTACGCTAACCACTACGAGCAGTACTTC
TRBJ1-2,NA,NA,TRBV27,CASSGEWGEGGYTF,TGTGCCAGCAGTGGGGAATGGGGGGAAGGGGGCTACACCTTC
TRBJ2-7,TRBD1,NA,TRBV7-8,CASSLGQGVDEQYF,TGTGCCAGCAGCTTAGGACAGGGGGTCGACGAGCAGTACTTC
TRBJ2-7,TRBD2,few,TRBV4-3,CASSHRLAESYEQYF,TGCGCCAGCAGCCATCGACTAGCGGAGTCCTACGAGCAGTACTTC
TRBJ1-3,TRBD1,few,TRBV19,CASTDRGSGNTIYF,TGTGCCAGTACGGACAGGGGGTCTGGAAACACCATATATTTT
TRBJ2-5,NA,NA,TRBV7-6,CASSPSYQETQYF,TGTGCCAGCAGCCCCTCGTACCAAGAGACCCAGTACTTC
TRBJ1-2,NA,NA,TRBV6-1,CASSEGDRNYGYTF,TGTGCCAGCAGTGAAGGCGACAGAAACTATGGCTACACCTTC
TRBJ1-2,NA,NA,TRBV6-1,CASSEGQGFIGGYTF,TGTGCCAGCAGTGAAGGGCAGGGGTTTATTGGAGGCTACACCTTC
TRBJ2-1,TRBD2,NA,TRBV11-2,CASRHRAGGSYNEQFF,TGTGCCAGCAGACATAGGGCGGGGGGCTCCTACAATGAGCAGTTCTTC
TRBJ2-2,NA,NA,TRBV19,CASSFGNTGELFF,TGTGCCAGTAGTTTCGGGAACACCGGGGAGCTGTTTTTT
TRBJ1-1,NA,NA,TRBV6-1,CASSPPTTRNTEAFF,TGTGCCAGCAGCCCCCCCACAACAAGGAACACTGAAGCTTTCTTT
TRBJ1-1,TRBD1,NA,TRBV6-5,CASRNRGFEAFF,TGTGCCAGCAGAAACAGGGGATTTGAAGCTTTCTTT
TRBJ1-6,TRBD1,few,TRBV5-1,CASSLGQGRESPLHF,TGCGCCAGCAGCCTGGGACAGGGGAGGGAATCACCCCTCCACTTT
TRBJ2-7,NA,NA,TRBV7-8,CASSLVAGTSYEQYF,TGTGCCAGCAGCTTAGTTGCGGGAACTTCCTACGAGCAGTACTTC
TRBJ2-7,TRBD1,NA,TRBV19,CASRVRTGNSYEQYF,TGTGCCAGTAGAGTCCGGACAGGGAACTCGTACGAGCAGTACTTC
TRBJ1-2,NA,NA,TRBV29-1,CSVGQAPGYTF,TGCAGCGTTGGACAGGCGCCCGGCTACACCTTC
TRBJ1-2,NA,few,TRBV7-8,CASSQSPRIYGYTF,TGTGCCAGCAGTCAAAGCCCCCGAATCTATGGCTACACCTTC
TRBJ1-1,NA,NA,TRBV19,CASSFQGNTEAFF,TGTGCCAGTAGTTTCCAGGGGAACACTGAAGCTTTCTTT
TRBJ2-7,TRBD2,NA,TRBV5-1,CASSLMTGLAGFYEQYF,TGCGCCAGCAGCTTGATGACTGGACTAGCGGGGTTCTACGAGCAGTACTTC
TRBJ2-5,NA,NA,TRBV5-1,CASSLAQGQETQYF,TGCGCCAGCAGCTTGGCACAGGGTCAAGAGACCCAGTACTTC
TRBJ1-5,NA,NA,TRBV28,CASTAPGSWGNQPQHF,TGTGCCAGCACCGCGCCAGGCTCCTGGGGCAATCAGCCCCAGCATTTT
TRBJ2-3,TRBD1,NA,TRBV15,CATSRDRDRGVDTQYF,TGTGCCACCAGCAGAGATCGGGACAGGGGGGTGGATACGCAGTATTTT
TRBJ2-2,TRBD1,NA,TRBV9,CASSVVSAGGGELFF,TGTGCCAGCAGCGTAGTCAGCGCAGGGGGCGGGGAGCTGTTTTTT
TRBJ1-1,NA,few,TRBV5-1,CASSPLGGGMNTEAFF,TGCGCCAGCAGCCCCCTCGGGGGGGGCATGAACACTGAAGCTTTCTTT
TRBJ2-7,NA,NA,TRBV6-1,CASTTRVTSSYEQYF,TGTGCCAGCACGACCAGGGTTACGAGCTCCTACGAGCAGTACTTC
TRBJ2-5,NA,NA,TRBV29-1,CSVGQLAQETQYF,TGCAGCGTTGGACAGCTTGCCCAAGAGACCCAGTACTTC
TRBJ2-1,TRBD2,NA,TRBV27,CASSPTWTSGSSYNEQFF,TGTGCCAGCAGCCCGACCTGGACTAGCGGGAGCTCCTACAATGAGCAGTTCTTC
TRBJ2-5,TRBD1,NA,TRBV27,CASTPSSPGTGFGETQYF,TGTGCCAGCACTCCCTCATCACCGGGGACAGGGTTCGGAGAGACCCAGTACTTC